The sample holds one count of the clone carrying this TCR beta chain. The data belong to a study of blood T cell repertoires in COVID-19. About the research overall: Nucleic acid was either cDNA or gDNA, and it came from T cells, B-cell-depleted T cells, or PBMCs.

Cohort allocation depended upon clinical history that participants reported. Recovered participants had two consecutive negative NP/OP PCR tests, healthcare professional clearance, or symptom resolution. The assay was immunoSEQ multiplex PCR, and TCRdb's table has in-frame clones only and misses some. The sample carries roughly 290,000 clones, 75% to 90% recorded once. The CDR3 is made up of 15 amino acids. Germline CDR1 and CDR2: SGHAT and FQDESV (reference sequence). Trimming left V 0 bases short and J 7 bases short, with 15 bases between. The origin of this receptor is a woman younger than 45 who had recovered from COVID-19. The sequenced sample consisted of PBMCs or T cells enriched from blood (not recorded which). The rearrangement links TRBV11-1 to TRBJ1-1; D gene ambiguous. Here the CDR3 reads CASSLAITPSNEAFF. The CDR3 coding sequence is TGTGCCAGCAGCTTAGCGATAACCCCATCTAATGAAGCTTTCTTT.